What follows are 27 T cell receptor beta chains derived from one specimen sequenced in a study of cytomegalovirus exposure and HLA in healthy donors. The PCR used 60 Vbeta and 13 Jbeta primers. Profiled with immunoSEQ multiplex PCR; TCRdb holds only in-frame clones, not every one. The sample lists about 200,000 clones, approximately 78% occurring once. Sequencing was carried out using PBMCs. Every receptor here comes from a woman younger than 35 in good health and CMV-seronegative.

This clone came up once. The chain employs TRBV5-4 and TRBJ1-4; 9 nucleotides agree with TRBD1. The CDR3 has 14 residues. After removal of 3 bases from V and 6 bases from J, the junction contained 3 bases not matched to a gene. CDR1 SGHNT and CDR2 YYREEE come from the germline V gene (reference sequence). CDR3 residues: CASSSGTGYEKLFF. CDR3 in DNA: TGTGCCAGCAGCTCAGGGACAGGGTATGAAAAACTGTTTTTT.

DNA for the CDR3: TGTGCCAGCAGTTACTCCTCCGGGACTATAGGGACCCAGTACTTC. Amino acids: CASSYSSGTIGTQYF. The chain has TRBV6-5 and TRBJ2-5; TRBD2 matches 7 bases. The V and J ends lost 0 bases and 7 bases, in that order; junction bases with no gene match: 8. Germline V gene sequence: CDR1 MNHEY, CDR2 SVGAGI. The CDR3 consists of 15 residues.

The rearrangement joins TRBV7-9 to TRBJ2-7; 8 bases are a match to TRBD1. The trim removed 8 bases at V and 8 bases at J, leaving 11 bases unmatched. The CDR3 runs to 13 residues. The germline V gene encodes CDR1 SEHNR and CDR2 FQNEAQ (reference sequence). The CDR3: CASQIGQGRQQYF. The CDR3, as DNA: TGTGCCAGCCAAATCGGACAGGGTCGTCAGCAGTACTTC.

This chain joins TRBV30 and TRBJ2-7; TRBD1 might be the D (6 bases). Trimming pared 3 bases from V and 3 bases from J, leaving 12 bases between. The CDR3 runs 13 residues. From germline, CDR1 is GTSNPN and CDR2 SVGIG (reference sequence). CDR3 loop: CAWSGQLLYEQYV. CDR3 nucleotides: TGTGCCTGGAGCGGACAGCTACTCTACGAGCAGTACGTC.

The chain recombines TRBV27 with TRBJ1-1; 9 bases line up with TRBD1. Per germline, CDR1 MNHEY and CDR2 SMNVEV (reference sequence). The CDR3 is 17 amino acids. Trimming removed 6 bases from V and 2 bases from J; junction bases left unmatched: 13. The DNA of the CDR3 is TGTGCCAGCAGCGCTCTGGGACAGGGATCCGGTAACACTGAAGCTTTCTTT. Protein product: CASSALGQGSGNTEAFF.

CDR3 in DNA: TGTGCCAGCAGCTTTGGCCCAACACCCGATACGCAGTATTTT. Its translation: CASSFGPTPDTQYF. The chain uses TRBV7-2 and TRBJ2-3; D is ambiguous. V was shortened by 3 bases and J by 6 bases, with 13 bases between the two germline ends. The CDR3 covers 14 residues. The V gene's germline CDR1 is SGHTA and CDR2 FQGNSA.

The chain joins TRBV30 to TRBJ2-2; no definite D call. The V end was cut by 2 bases, the J end by 4 bases, with 8 bases between. Germline lookup yields CDR1 GTSNPN and CDR2 SVGIG (reference sequence). The CDR3 has 13 residues. Here the CDR3 reads CAWSRFSTGELFF. Written as DNA, the CDR3 is TGTGCCTGGAGTAGATTCAGCACCGGGGAGCTGTTTTTT.

This chain links TRBV19 with TRBJ1-2; D is ambiguous. Germline V gene sequence: CDR1 LNHDA, CDR2 SQIVND (reference sequence). Trimming took off 4 bases at V and 0 bases at J, with 6 bases between the two ends. The length of the CDR3 is 13 residues. The CDR3 loop reads CASSKSTNYGYTF. The CDR3 coding sequence is TGTGCCAGTAGTAAATCCACTAACTATGGCTACACCTTC.

The V gene is TRBV6-5, the J gene TRBJ1-1; D is undetermined. V dropped 4 bases and J dropped 4 bases, with 7 bases sitting between them. From germline, CDR1 is MNHEY and CDR2 SVGAGI. This CDR3 has 12 amino acids. The DNA for the CDR3 is TGTGCCAGCAGTTCCGGCGGCACTGAAGCTTTCTTT. This translates into CASSSGGTEAFF.

The J gene is TRBJ2-2, the V gene TRBV10-3; D remains ambiguous. The CDR3 totals 15 residues. The V gene's germline CDR1 is ENHRY and CDR2 SYGVKD. V was shortened by 1 base and J by 3 bases, with 9 bases between the two germline ends. The CDR3 loop is CAISELGMDTGELFF. In DNA form, the CDR3 reads TGTGCCATCAGTGAGTTGGGCATGGACACCGGGGAGCTGTTTTTT.

In the case of this clone: One end of the junction does not line up with germline, which may come from a read error. This chain uses TRBV5-4 with TRBJ1-2; TRBD1 matches 7 bases. This CDR3 is 14 amino acids long. Per the germline V gene, CDR1 is SGHNT and CDR2 is YYREEE (reference sequence). The CDR3 is CASSPDRVPSSLHF. CDR3 in DNA: TGTGCCAGCAGCCCAGACAGGGTCCCGTCCTCCCTACACTTC.

V is TRBV28 and J is TRBJ1-1; perhaps TRBD1 as D (5 bases). Germline V CDR1 and CDR2: MDHEN, SYDVKM. This CDR3 is 15 amino acids long. Trimming left V 6 bases short and J 1 base short, with 15 bases between. CDR3: CASRPGSVGNTEAFF. The DNA for the CDR3 is TGTGCCAGCAGACCAGGGTCTGTCGGGAACACTGAAGCTTTCTTT.

J is TRBJ2-7 and V is TRBV30; TRBD2 matches at 9 bases. V lost 0 bases to trimming and J lost 6 bases; unmatched junction nucleotides: 6. CDR3 size: 14 residues. Germline loops: CDR1 GTSNPN, CDR2 SVGIG (reference sequence). The CDR3 spells CAWSVLSGSSEQYF. CDR3 coding DNA: TGTGCCTGGAGTGTACTTAGCGGGAGCTCCGAGCAGTACTTC. The full variable domain, rest sourced from reference TRBV30 and TRBJ2-7, is SQTIHQWPATLVQPVGSPLSLECTVEGTSNPNLYWYRQAAGRGLQLLFYSVGIGQISSEVPQNLSASRPQDRQFILSSKKLLLSDSGFYLCAWSVLSGSSEQYFGPGTRLTVT.

The rearrangement links TRBV7-8 to TRBJ2-5, with TRBD2 matching 13 bases. The CDR3 sequence is 12 residues long. V trimming: 5 bases; J trimming: 13 bases; junction bases outside the gene matches: 4. CDR1 is SGHVS, CDR2 FQNEAQ, per germline. As DNA, the CDR3 is TGTGCCAGCAGCCCCGGACTAGCGGGAGCGTACTTC. Encoded protein: CASSPGLAGAYF.

The chain couples TRBV19 to TRBJ2-5; 7 bases are a match to TRBD1. Germline V gene data show CDR1 as LNHDA and CDR2 as SQIVND (reference sequence). There are 13 residues in the CDR3. J was trimmed by 2 bases and V by 5 bases; bases with no gene match: 2. For the CDR3, the DNA is TGTGCCAGTAGTGGGACAGAACAAGAGACCCAGTACTTC. It specifies CASSGTEQETQYF.

The V gene is TRBV11-2, the J gene TRBJ2-3; D is undetermined. This CDR3 region has 15 residues. Germline CDR1 SGHAT, CDR2 FQNNGV. With 5 bases removed from V and 2 bases from J, the gap between germline ends came to 14 bases. CDR3 protein: CASSPRLGYTDTQYF. The CDR3 DNA reads TGTGCCAGCAGCCCCCGGTTGGGCTACACAGATACGCAGTATTTT.

The chain has TRBV2 and TRBJ2-1, with D unresolved. CDR1 and CDR2 from the germline V gene are SNHLY and FYNNEI. This CDR3 has 10 residues. V was shortened by 7 bases and J by 6 bases, with 4 bases between the two germline ends. The CDR3 nucleotides are TGTGCCAGCACGGGCAATGAGCAGTTCTTC. Translation gives CASTGNEQFF. Full variable domain (outside the CDR3, taken from reference TRBV2 and TRBJ2-1): EPEVTQTPSHQVTQMGQEVILRCVPISNHLYFYWYRQILGQKVEFLVSFYNNEISEKSEIFDDQFSVERPDGSNFTLKIRSTKLEDSAMYFCASTGNEQFFGPGTRLTVL.

This clone was detected only a few times. This chain uses TRBV4-3 with TRBJ1-1; TRBD1 might be the D (6 bases). This CDR3 is built from 14 residues. V was pared by 4 bases and J by 2 bases, with 11 bases between. Germline V CDR1 and CDR2: LGHNA, YSLEER. CDR3 nucleotides: TGCGCCAGCAGCCGGACAGCTACTAACACTGAAGCTTTCTTT. Translation: CASSRTATNTEAFF.

The chain is built from TRBV7-2 and TRBJ2-3; 10 bases line up with TRBD2. Germline V gene lookup returns CDR1 SGHTA and CDR2 FQGNSA. This CDR3 is built from 16 residues. V lost 2 bases, J lost 2 bases, and 4 bases stayed unmatched. CDR3 sequence reads: CASSLRGLAYTDTQYF. The CDR3 coding sequence is TGTGCCAGCAGCTTAAGGGGACTAGCGTACACAGATACGCAGTATTTT.

V gene TRBV9 combines with J gene TRBJ2-7, with a possible D match to TRBD1 (6 bases). V shed 3 bases and J shed 4 bases, with 14 bases lying between them. The CDR3 runs 14 residues. CDR1 is SGDLS, CDR2 YYNGEE, per germline. The CDR3 protein is CASSGGDTHYEQYF. The CDR3 DNA reads TGTGCCAGCAGCGGAGGGGACACCCATTACGAGCAGTACTTC.

The chain joins TRBV10-3 to TRBJ1-1; weak D call: TRBD1 (5 bases). Trimming removed 6 bases at V and 5 bases at J, with 16 bases between. Germline values: CDR1 ENHRY, CDR2 SYGVKD. The CDR3 contains 14 residues. This chain's CDR3 is CAIRDDGGGTEAFF. The DNA of the CDR3 is TGTGCCATCAGGGACGATGGGGGGGGTACTGAAGCTTTCTTT.

The gene calls are TRBV6-6 and TRBJ2-5; perhaps TRBD1 as D (6 bases). The J call may be mistaken, given a closer DNA end match to TRBJ2-7. CDR1 is MNHNY and CDR2 is SVGAGI in the germline V gene (reference sequence). CDR3 length: 14 amino acids. The CDR3 sequence: CASSQGHLAYEQYF. CDR3 DNA: TGTGCCAGCAGTCAGGGACACTTGGCCTACGAGCAGTACTTC.

With respect to this clone: One end of the junction is discordant with germline, which a read error may explain. The chain employs TRBV7-9 and TRBJ2-7; D is perhaps TRBD2 (5 bases). Germline values: CDR1 SEHNR, CDR2 FQNEAQ (reference sequence). The CDR3 totals 17 residues. CDR3 sequence: CSSSSPGLQFIGVEQYF. The CDR3 DNA sequence: TGTTCCAGCAGTTCCCCTGGTCTCCAATTCATCGGGGTCGAGCAGTACTTC.

This chain uses TRBV10-3 with TRBJ2-3; possibly TRBD2 for D (6 bases). The CDR3 sequence is 14 residues long. Per germline, CDR1 ENHRY and CDR2 SYGVKD. Trimming stripped 6 bases from V and 2 bases from J, with 12 bases between. The CDR3 DNA sequence: TGTGCCATCAGCCGAAGCGGGCCCACAGATACGCAGTATTTT. It translates to CAISRSGPTDTQYF.

This clone has only one observation. This chain joins TRBV7-2 and TRBJ2-5, with 9 bases that match TRBD1. The length of the CDR3 is 16 residues. Losses at the gene ends were 5 bases for V and 1 base for J; bases not matched to a gene: 8. The germline CDR1 and CDR2 sequences are SGHTA and FQGNSA. The CDR3 nucleotides are TGTGCCAGCAGCCGACAGGGGGTACTGGGCCAAGAGACCCAGTACTTC. Translation gives CASSRQGVLGQETQYF.

The V call is TRBV6-1, the J call TRBJ2-5, with 7 bases aligning to TRBD2. CDR3 length: 14 residues. V lost 7 bases to trimming and J lost 5 bases; unmatched junction nucleotides: 10. In germline, CDR1 is MNHNS, CDR2 SASEGT. The CDR3 is CASILRGGQETQYF. The CDR3 bases are TGTGCCAGCATCCTAAGGGGAGGGCAGGAGACCCAGTACTTC.

This sequence joins TRBV30 and TRBJ2-2; TRBD2 aligns across 9 bases. The V segment lost 3 bases and the J segment 6 bases; nucleotides outside the gene matches: 5. Germline CDR1 reads GTSNPN; CDR2 reads SVGIG (reference sequence). CDR3 size: 14 residues. CDR3 sequence: CAWSRAGGAGELFF. DNA of the CDR3: TGTGCCTGGAGCCGGGCGGGGGGGGCCGGGGAGCTGTTTTTT.